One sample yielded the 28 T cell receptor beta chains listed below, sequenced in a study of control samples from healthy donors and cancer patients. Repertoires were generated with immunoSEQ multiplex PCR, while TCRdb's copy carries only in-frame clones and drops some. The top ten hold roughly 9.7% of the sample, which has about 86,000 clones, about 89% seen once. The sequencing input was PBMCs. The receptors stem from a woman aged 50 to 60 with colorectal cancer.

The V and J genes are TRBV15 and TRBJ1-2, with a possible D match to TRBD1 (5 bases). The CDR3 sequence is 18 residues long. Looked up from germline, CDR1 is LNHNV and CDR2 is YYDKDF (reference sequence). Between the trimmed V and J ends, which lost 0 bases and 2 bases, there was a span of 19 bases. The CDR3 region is CATSRDTRRQGLNYGYTF. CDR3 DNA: TGTGCCACCAGCAGAGATACCCGGAGGCAGGGCCTGAACTATGGCTACACCTTC.

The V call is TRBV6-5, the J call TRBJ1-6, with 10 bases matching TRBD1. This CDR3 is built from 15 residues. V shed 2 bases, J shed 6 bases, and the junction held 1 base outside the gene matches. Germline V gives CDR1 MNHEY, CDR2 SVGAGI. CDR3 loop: CASSYGQGVNSPLHF. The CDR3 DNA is TGTGCCAGCAGTTACGGACAGGGGGTTAATTCACCCCTCCACTTT.

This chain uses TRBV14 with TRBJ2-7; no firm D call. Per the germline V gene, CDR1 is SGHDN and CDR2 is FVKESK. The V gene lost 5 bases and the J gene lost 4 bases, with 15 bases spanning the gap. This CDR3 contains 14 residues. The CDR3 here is CASSVFDRGYEQYV. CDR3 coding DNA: TGTGCCAGCAGCGTCTTCGATCGTGGTTACGAGCAGTACGTC.

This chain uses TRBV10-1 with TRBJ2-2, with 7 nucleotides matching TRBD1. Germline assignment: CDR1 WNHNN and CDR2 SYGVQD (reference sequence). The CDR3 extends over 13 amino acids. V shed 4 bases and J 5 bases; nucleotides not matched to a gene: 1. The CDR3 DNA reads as TGCGCCAGCAGTGCAGGGGGAACCGGGGAGCTGTTTTTT. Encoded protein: CASSAGGTGELFF.

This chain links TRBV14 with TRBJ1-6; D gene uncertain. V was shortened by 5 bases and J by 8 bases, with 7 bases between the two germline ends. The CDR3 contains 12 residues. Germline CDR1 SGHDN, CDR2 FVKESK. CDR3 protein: CASSNGDSPLHF. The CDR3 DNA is TGTGCCAGCAGCAATGGCGATTCACCCCTCCACTTT. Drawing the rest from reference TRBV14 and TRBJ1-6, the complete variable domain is EAGVTQFPSHSVIEKGQTVTLRCDPISGHDNLYWYRRVMGKEIKFLLHFVKESKQDESGMPNNRFLAERTGGTYSTLKVQPAELEDSGVYFCASSNGDSPLHFGNGTRLTVT.

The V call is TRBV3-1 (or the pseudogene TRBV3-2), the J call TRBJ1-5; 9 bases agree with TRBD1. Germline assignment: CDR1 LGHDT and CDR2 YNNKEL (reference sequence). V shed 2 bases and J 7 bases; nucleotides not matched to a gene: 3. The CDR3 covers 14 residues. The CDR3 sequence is CASSQSTGGQPQHF. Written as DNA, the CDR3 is TGTGCCAGCAGCCAATCCACAGGGGGCCAGCCCCAGCATTTT.

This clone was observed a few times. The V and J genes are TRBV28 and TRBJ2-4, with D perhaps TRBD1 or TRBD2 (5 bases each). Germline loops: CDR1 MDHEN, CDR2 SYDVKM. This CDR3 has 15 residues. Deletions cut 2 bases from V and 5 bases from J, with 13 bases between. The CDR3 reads CASSLDQGVENIQYF. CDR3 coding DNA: TGTGCCAGCAGTTTAGACCAGGGAGTGGAAAACATTCAGTACTTC.

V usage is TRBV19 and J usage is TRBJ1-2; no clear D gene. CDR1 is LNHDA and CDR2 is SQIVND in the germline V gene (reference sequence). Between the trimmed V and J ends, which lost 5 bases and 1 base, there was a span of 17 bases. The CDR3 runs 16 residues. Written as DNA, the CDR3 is TGTGCCAGTAGTTCGTCCCTCCTCCTCAATAACTATGGCTACACCTTC. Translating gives CASSSSLLLNNYGYTF.

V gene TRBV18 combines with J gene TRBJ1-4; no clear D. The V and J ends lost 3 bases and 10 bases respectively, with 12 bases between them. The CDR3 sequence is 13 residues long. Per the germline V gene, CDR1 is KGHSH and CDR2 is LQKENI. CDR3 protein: CASSPQEGGKLFF. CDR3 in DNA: TGTGCCAGCTCACCCCAAGAAGGCGGAAAACTGTTTTTT.

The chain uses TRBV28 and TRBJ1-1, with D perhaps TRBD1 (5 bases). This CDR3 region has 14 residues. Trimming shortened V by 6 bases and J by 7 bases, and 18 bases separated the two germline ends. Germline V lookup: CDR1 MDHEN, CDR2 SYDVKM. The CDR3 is CASSSTAGTLEAFF. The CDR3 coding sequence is TGTGCCAGCAGCTCCACGGCAGGGACCCTTGAAGCTTTCTTT.

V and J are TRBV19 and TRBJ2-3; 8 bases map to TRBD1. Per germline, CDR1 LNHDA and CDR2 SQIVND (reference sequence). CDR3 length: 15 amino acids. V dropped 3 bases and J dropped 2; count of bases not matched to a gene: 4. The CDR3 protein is CASSIPGGPTDTQYF. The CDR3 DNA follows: TGTGCCAGTAGTATTCCAGGGGGCCCCACAGATACGCAGTATTTT. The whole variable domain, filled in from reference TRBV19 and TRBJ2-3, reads DGGITQSPKYLFRKEGQNVTLSCEQNLNHDAMYWYRQDPGQGLRLIYYSQIVNDFQKGDIAEGYSVSREKKESFPLTVTSAQKNPTAFYLCASSIPGGPTDTQYFGPGTRLTVL.

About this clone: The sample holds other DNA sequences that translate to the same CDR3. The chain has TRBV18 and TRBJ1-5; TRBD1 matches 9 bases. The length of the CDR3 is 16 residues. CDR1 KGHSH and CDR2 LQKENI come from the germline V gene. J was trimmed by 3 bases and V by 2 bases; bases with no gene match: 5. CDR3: CASSPTGTGNNQPQHF. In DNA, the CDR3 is TGTGCCAGCTCACCAACCGGGACAGGGAACAATCAGCCCCAGCATTTT.

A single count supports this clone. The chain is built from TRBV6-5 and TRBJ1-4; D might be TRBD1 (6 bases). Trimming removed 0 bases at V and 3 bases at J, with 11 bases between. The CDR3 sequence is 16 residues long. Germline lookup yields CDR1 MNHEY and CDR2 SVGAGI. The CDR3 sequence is CASSYSKQGPNEKLFF. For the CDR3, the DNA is TGTGCCAGCAGTTACTCGAAGCAGGGGCCTAATGAAAAACTGTTTTTT.

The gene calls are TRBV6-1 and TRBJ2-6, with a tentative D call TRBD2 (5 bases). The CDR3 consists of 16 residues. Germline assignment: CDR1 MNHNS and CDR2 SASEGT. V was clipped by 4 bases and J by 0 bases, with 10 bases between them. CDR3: CASSGTLSSGANVLTF. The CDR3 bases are TGTGCCAGCAGTGGGACTCTCAGCTCTGGGGCCAACGTCCTGACTTTC.

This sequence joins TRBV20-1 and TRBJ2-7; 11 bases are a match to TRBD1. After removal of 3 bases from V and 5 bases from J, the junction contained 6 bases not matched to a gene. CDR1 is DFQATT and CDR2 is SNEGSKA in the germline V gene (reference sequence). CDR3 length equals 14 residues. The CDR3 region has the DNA TGCAGTGCTAGTGAGGACAGGGGGCGGGACGAGCAGTACGTC. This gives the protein CSASEDRGRDEQYV.

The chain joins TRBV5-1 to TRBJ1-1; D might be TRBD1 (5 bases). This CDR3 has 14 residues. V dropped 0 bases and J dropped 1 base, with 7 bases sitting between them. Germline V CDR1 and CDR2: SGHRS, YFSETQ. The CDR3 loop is CASSLATGNTEAFF. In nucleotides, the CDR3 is TGCGCCAGCAGCTTGGCCACAGGGAACACTGAAGCTTTCTTT.

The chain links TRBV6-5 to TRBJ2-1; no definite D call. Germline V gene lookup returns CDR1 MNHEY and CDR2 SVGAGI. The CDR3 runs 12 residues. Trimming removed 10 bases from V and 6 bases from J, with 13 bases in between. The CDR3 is CATYLGGNEQFF. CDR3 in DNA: TGTGCCACGTATCTGGGCGGCAATGAGCAGTTCTTC.

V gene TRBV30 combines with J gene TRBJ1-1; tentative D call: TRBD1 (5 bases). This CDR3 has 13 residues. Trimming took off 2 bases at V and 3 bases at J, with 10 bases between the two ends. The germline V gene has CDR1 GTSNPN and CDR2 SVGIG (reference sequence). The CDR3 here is CAWSIIGDTEAFF. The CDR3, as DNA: TGTGCCTGGAGTATAATAGGGGACACTGAAGCTTTCTTT.

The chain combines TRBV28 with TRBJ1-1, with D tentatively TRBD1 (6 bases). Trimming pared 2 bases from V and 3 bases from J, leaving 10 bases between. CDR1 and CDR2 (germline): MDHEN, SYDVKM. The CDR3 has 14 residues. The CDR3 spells CASSLGGLDTEAFF. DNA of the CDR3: TGTGCCAGCAGTTTAGGGGGCTTGGACACTGAAGCTTTCTTT.

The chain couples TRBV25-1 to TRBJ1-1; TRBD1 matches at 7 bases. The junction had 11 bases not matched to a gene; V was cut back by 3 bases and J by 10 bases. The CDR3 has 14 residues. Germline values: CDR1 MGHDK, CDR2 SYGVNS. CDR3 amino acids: CASSDHRGRQGAFF. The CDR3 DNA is TGTGCCAGCAGTGACCACAGGGGCAGGCAGGGAGCTTTCTTT. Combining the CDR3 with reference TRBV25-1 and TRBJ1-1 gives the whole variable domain EADIYQTPRYLVIGTGKKITLECSQTMGHDKMYWYQQDPGMELHLIHYSYGVNSTEKGDLSSESTVSRIRTEHFPLTLESARPSHTSQYLCASSDHRGRQGAFFGQGTRLTVV.

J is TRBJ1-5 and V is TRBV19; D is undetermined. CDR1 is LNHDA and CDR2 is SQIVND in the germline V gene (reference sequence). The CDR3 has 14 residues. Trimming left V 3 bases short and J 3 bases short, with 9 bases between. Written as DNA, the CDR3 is TGTGCCAGTAGTATCCCAGGATACAATCAGCCCCAGCATTTT. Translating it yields CASSIPGYNQPQHF.

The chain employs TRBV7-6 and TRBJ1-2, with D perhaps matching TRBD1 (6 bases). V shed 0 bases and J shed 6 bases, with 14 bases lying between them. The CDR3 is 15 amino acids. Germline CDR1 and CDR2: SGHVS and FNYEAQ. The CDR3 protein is CASSLAPGADDGYTF. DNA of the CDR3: TGTGCCAGCAGCTTAGCCCCAGGGGCAGACGATGGCTACACCTTC.

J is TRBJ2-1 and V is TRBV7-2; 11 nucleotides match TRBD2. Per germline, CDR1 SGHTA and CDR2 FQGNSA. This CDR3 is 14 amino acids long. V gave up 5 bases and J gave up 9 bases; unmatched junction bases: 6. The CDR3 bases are TGTGCCAGCAGCCTTAGCGGGGGGGCAGGTGAGCAGTTCTTC. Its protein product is CASSLSGGAGEQFF. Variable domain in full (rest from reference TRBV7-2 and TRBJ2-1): GAGVSQSPSNKVTEKGKDVELRCDPISGHTALYWYRQSLGQGLEFLIYFQGNSAPDKSGLPSDRFSAERTGGSVSTLTIQRTQQEDSAVYLCASSLSGGAGEQFFGPGTRLTVL.

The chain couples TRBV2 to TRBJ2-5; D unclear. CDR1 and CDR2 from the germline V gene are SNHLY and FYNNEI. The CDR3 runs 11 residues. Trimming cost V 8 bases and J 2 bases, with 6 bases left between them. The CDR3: CASGWQETQYF. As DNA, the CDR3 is TGTGCCAGCGGGTGGCAAGAGACCCAGTACTTC.

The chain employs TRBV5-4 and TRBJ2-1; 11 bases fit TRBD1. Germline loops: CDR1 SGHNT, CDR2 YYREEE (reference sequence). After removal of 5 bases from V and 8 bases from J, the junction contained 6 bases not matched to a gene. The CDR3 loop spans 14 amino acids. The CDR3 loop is CASSSGTGGDEQFF. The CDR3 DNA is TGTGCCAGCAGTTCCGGGACAGGGGGTGATGAGCAGTTCTTC. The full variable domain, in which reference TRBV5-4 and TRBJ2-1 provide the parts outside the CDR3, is ETGVTQSPTHLIKTRGQQVTLRCSSQSGHNTVSWYQQALGQGPQFIFQYYREEENGRGNFPPRFSGLQFPNYSSELNVNALELDDSALYLCASSSGTGGDEQFFGPGTRLTVL.

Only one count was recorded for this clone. As DNA, the CDR3 is TGTGCCAGCAGTGAGGTGAGGAAGGGCTACACCTTC. Its protein product is CASSEVRKGYTF. The chain has TRBV25-1 and TRBJ1-2; D unresolved. V lost 3 bases to trimming and J lost 8 bases, with 10 bases between them. This CDR3 comprises 12 residues. The V gene's germline CDR1 is MGHDK and CDR2 SYGVNS.

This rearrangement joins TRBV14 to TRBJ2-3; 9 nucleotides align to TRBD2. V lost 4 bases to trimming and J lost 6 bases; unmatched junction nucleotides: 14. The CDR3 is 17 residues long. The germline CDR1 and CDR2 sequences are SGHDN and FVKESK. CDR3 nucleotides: TGTGCCAGCAGCCCAAGGGTTGGGACTAGCTTACCGGATACGCAGTATTTT. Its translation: CASSPRVGTSLPDTQYF.

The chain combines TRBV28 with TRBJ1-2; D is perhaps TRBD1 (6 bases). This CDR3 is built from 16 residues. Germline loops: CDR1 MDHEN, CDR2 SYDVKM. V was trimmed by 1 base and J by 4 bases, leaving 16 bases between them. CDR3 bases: TGTGCCAGCAGTTTATACCGACAGGATGTGGGCTATGGCTACACCTTC. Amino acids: CASSLYRQDVGYGYTF.